Following are 29 T cell receptor beta chains from one sample sequenced in a study of cytomegalovirus exposure and HLA in healthy donors. The PCR contained 60 Vbeta and 13 Jbeta primers. The protocol was immunoSEQ multiplex PCR, while the TCRdb copy is restricted to in-frame clones and leaves out a portion. The sample lists about 130,000 clones; about three quarters were seen once. Sequences were obtained from PBMCs. These receptors were collected from a female donor in good health and CMV-seronegative.

This rearrangement joins TRBV5-5 to TRBJ1-1, with a possible D match to TRBD1 (6 bases). Trimming took 0 bases from V and 1 from J, leaving 10 bases between them. This CDR3 has 15 amino acids. Germline V gene data show CDR1 as SGHKS and CDR2 as YYEKEE (reference sequence). CDR3 sequence reads: CASSLVLGANTEAFF. CDR3 DNA: TGTGCCAGCAGCTTGGTACTGGGGGCGAACACTGAAGCTTTCTTT.

V is TRBV10-3 and J is TRBJ2-7; 7 positions match TRBD1. The length of the CDR3 is 14 residues. The J segment lost 0 bases and the V segment lost 6 bases, leaving 5 bases of the junction unmatched. CDR1 ENHRY and CDR2 SYGVKD come from the germline V gene. CDR3 sequence reads: CAISRDRDSYEQYF. CDR3 DNA: TGTGCCATCAGCCGGGACAGAGACTCCTACGAGCAGTACTTC.

DNA of the CDR3: TGTGCCAGCAGTCCGGGGACAGGGGTTAGGTCACCCCTCCACTTT. It specifies CASSPGTGVRSPLHF. V is TRBV27 and J is TRBJ1-6; 10 bases agree with TRBD1. The J segment lost 10 bases and the V segment lost 5 bases, leaving 8 bases of the junction unmatched. Germline-derived CDR1 and CDR2 are MNHEY and SMNVEV (reference sequence). CDR3 length equals 15 residues.

The chain has TRBV7-8 and TRBJ1-2; D call uncertain. Per germline, CDR1 SGHVS and CDR2 FQNEAQ. V was pared by 4 bases and J by 4 bases, with 19 bases between. CDR3 length: 16 residues. DNA for the CDR3: TGTGCCAGCAGCTCGGGCTCCAGGAGGGAGCCCTATGGCTACACCTTC. It is translated as CASSSGSRREPYGYTF.

Remarks on this clone: One junction end does not reproduce the germline sequence, and a read error may be involved. The same CDR3 arises from other DNA sequences in this sample as well. The genes are TRBV18 and TRBJ1-1; 8 nucleotides align to TRBD1. CDR3 length: 13 residues. Germline V gene lookup returns CDR1 KGHSH and CDR2 LQKENI. CDR3 in DNA: TGCGCCAGCTCACCGTCAGGGGGCCCTGAAGCTTTCTTT. Amino acid sequence: CASSPSGGPEAFF.

This rearrangement joins TRBV6-1 to TRBJ2-5; possibly TRBD2 for D (6 bases). The CDR3 length is 13 residues. V was clipped by 6 bases and J by 5 bases, with 13 bases between them. Germline assignment: CDR1 MNHNS and CDR2 SASEGT. As DNA, the CDR3 is TGTGCCAGCAGCCGGGACTTGCTGGAGACCCAGTACTTC. Translation gives CASSRDLLETQYF.

The rearrangement uses TRBV13 and TRBJ1-2, with D tentatively TRBD1 (6 bases). The CDR3 has 16 residues. Trimming took 0 bases from V and 2 from J, leaving 13 bases between them. Germline values: CDR1 PRHDT, CDR2 FYEKMQ (reference sequence). The CDR3 sequence: CASSLGIQGGNYGYTF. As DNA, the CDR3 is TGTGCCAGCAGCTTAGGAATTCAAGGGGGAAACTATGGCTACACCTTC.

The rearrangement links TRBV18 to TRBJ2-1, with 10 bases lining up with TRBD2. V gave up 1 base and J gave up 9 bases; unmatched junction bases: 9. The CDR3 is 16 residues long. Germline V lookup: CDR1 KGHSH, CDR2 LQKENI. The chain's CDR3 is CASSPLERGGRSEQFF. The CDR3 region has the DNA TGTGCCAGCTCACCACTTGAGCGGGGGGGCAGGAGTGAGCAGTTCTTC.

The chain links TRBV6-5 to TRBJ1-6; no clear D. The CDR3 has 13 amino acids. The germline V gene encodes CDR1 MNHEY and CDR2 SVGAGI. The germline V and J ends were trimmed by 6 bases and 7 bases, with 10 bases remaining between them. CDR3 coding DNA: TGTGCCAGCAGGAGAGGAGCGAATTCACCCCTCCACTTT. Amino acid sequence: CASRRGANSPLHF.

The chain has TRBV7-6 and TRBJ2-5, with D maybe TRBD1 (6 bases). Germline loops: CDR1 SGHVS, CDR2 FNYEAQ. This CDR3 has 13 amino acids. Trimming cost V 3 bases and J 4 bases, with 9 bases left between them. In nucleotides, the CDR3 is TGTGCCAGCAGCTTTGGCAGGGGAGAGACCCAGTACTTC. It yields the protein CASSFGRGETQYF. The variable domain in full, with the rest retrieved from reference TRBV7-6 and TRBJ2-5, is GAGVSQSPRYKVTKRGQDVALRCDPISGHVSLYWYRQALGQGPEFLTYFNYEAQQDKSGLPNDRFSAERPEGSISTLTIQRTEQRDSAMYRCASSFGRGETQYFGPGTRLLVL.

This chain links TRBV6-5 with TRBJ2-1; tentatively, D is TRBD2 (6 bases). In germline, CDR1 is MNHEY, CDR2 SVGAGI. The CDR3 runs to 14 residues. The germline V and J ends were trimmed by 2 bases and 7 bases, with 12 bases remaining between them. CDR3 sequence reads: CASSYDRRENEQFF. Written as DNA, the CDR3 is TGTGCCAGCAGTTACGACCGGAGGGAAAATGAGCAGTTCTTC.

The rearrangement uses TRBV29-1 and TRBJ2-2; 15 bases map to TRBD2. V was pared by 6 bases and J by 6 bases, with 2 bases of the junction left unmatched. The length of the CDR3 is 14 residues. CDR1 is SQVTM, CDR2 ANQGSEA, per germline. This chain's CDR3 is CSVRTSGGAGELFF. The DNA of the CDR3 is TGCAGCGTCCGGACTAGCGGGGGGGCCGGGGAGCTGTTTTTT.

The chain combines TRBV7-2 with TRBJ2-7; 10 bases are a match to TRBD1. With V trimmed by 2 bases and J by 2 bases, 3 bases remained unmatched. The CDR3 has 15 residues. The germline V gene encodes CDR1 SGHTA and CDR2 FQGNSA. This chain's CDR3 is CASSLMGQGTYEQYF. Written as DNA, the CDR3 is TGTGCCAGCAGCTTAATGGGACAGGGGACCTACGAGCAGTACTTC.

The V call is TRBV18, the J call TRBJ2-3, with 8 bases that match TRBD1. This CDR3 contains 16 residues. Trimming cost V 2 bases and J 1 base; bases outside gene matches: 5. Germline CDR1 reads KGHSH; CDR2 reads LQKENI. CDR3 coding DNA: TGTGCCAGCTCACCAACGGGGACAGGACGCACAGATACGCAGTATTTT. Amino acids: CASSPTGTGRTDTQYF.

In this sample, this clone turned up a few times. The chain employs TRBV7-9 and TRBJ2-7, with D tentatively TRBD2 (6 bases). The germline V and J ends were trimmed by 1 base and 3 bases, with 7 bases remaining between them. CDR3 length equals 13 residues. Germline values: CDR1 SEHNR, CDR2 FQNEAQ (reference sequence). Here the CDR3 DNA reads TGTGCCAGCAGCTTAGAGGGAGGCTACGAGCAGTACTTC. It yields the protein CASSLEGGYEQYF.

The V gene is TRBV19, the J gene TRBJ2-2, with TRBD1 identical over 7 bases. V lost 8 bases to trimming and J lost 5 bases; unmatched junction nucleotides: 5. The CDR3 consists of 13 residues. Germline values: CDR1 LNHDA, CDR2 SQIVND (reference sequence). CDR3 DNA: TGTGCCAGTGAACAGGGGCCGACCGGGGAGCTGTTTTTT. Translation gives CASEQGPTGELFF.

The chain employs TRBV29-1 and TRBJ2-1, with D maybe TRBD1 (6 bases). The germline V gene encodes CDR1 SQVTM and CDR2 ANQGSEA. The CDR3 covers 13 residues. Deletions cut 4 bases from V and 3 bases from J, with 10 bases between. The CDR3 region has the DNA TGCAGCGTTGTACAGGGCGTCTACAATGAGCAGTTCTTC. Translation: CSVVQGVYNEQFF.

The CDR3 is CAWSVSSTGGGEAFF. The DNA for the CDR3 is TGTGCCTGGAGTGTATCCTCTACAGGGGGGGGTGAAGCTTTCTTT. The rearrangement joins TRBV30 to TRBJ1-1, with 8 bases that match TRBD1. V shed 0 bases, J shed 7 bases, and the junction held 10 bases outside the gene matches. This CDR3 has 15 amino acids. Per germline, CDR1 GTSNPN and CDR2 SVGIG (reference sequence).

This rearrangement joins TRBV30 to TRBJ2-5, with a possible D match to TRBD2 (6 bases). The V gene's germline CDR1 is GTSNPN and CDR2 SVGIG (reference sequence). Trimming removed 3 bases from V and 4 bases from J, with 15 bases in between. The CDR3 consists of 14 residues. The CDR3 is CAWSPLATGETQYF. CDR3 nucleotides: TGTGCCTGGAGCCCCCTAGCGACCGGAGAGACCCAGTACTTC.

The chain couples TRBV6-4 to TRBJ2-2, with D uncertain. V lost 2 bases to trimming and J lost 3 bases, with 7 bases between them. This CDR3 region has 14 residues. From germline, CDR1 is MRHNA and CDR2 SNTAGT. The CDR3, as DNA: TGTGCCAGCAGTGACCCGTCAGACACCGGGGAGCTGTTTTTT. Amino acid sequence: CASSDPSDTGELFF.

This chain links TRBV19 with TRBJ2-1; 10 nucleotides match TRBD2. Germline loops: CDR1 LNHDA, CDR2 SQIVND (reference sequence). The CDR3 runs to 14 residues. The J segment lost 4 bases and the V segment lost 9 bases, leaving 6 bases of the junction unmatched. CDR3 nucleotide sequence: TGTGCCAGCGTAAGCGGGGGGGCATACAATGAGCAGTTCTTC. Residues: CASVSGGAYNEQFF.

The chain joins TRBV5-1 to TRBJ2-1, with D maybe TRBD2 (6 bases). This CDR3 is built from 13 residues. V lost 4 bases and J 7 bases, leaving 12 bases between the germline ends. Per germline, CDR1 SGHRS and CDR2 YFSETQ. CDR3: CASSRVGGNEQFF. The DNA for the CDR3 is TGCGCCAGCAGCCGGGTGGGGGGTAATGAGCAGTTCTTC. The whole variable domain, filled in from reference TRBV5-1 and TRBJ2-1, reads KAGVTQTPRYLIKTRGQQVTLSCSPISGHRSVSWYQQTPGQGLQFLFEYFSETQRNKGNFPGRFSGRQFSNSRSEMNVSTLELGDSALYLCASSRVGGNEQFFGPGTRLTVL.

The genes are TRBV9 and TRBJ2-3, with D possibly matching TRBD2 (5 bases). V was trimmed by 4 bases and J by 3 bases, leaving 15 bases between them. This CDR3 spans 15 amino acids. Germline V CDR1 and CDR2: SGDLS, YYNGEE. The DNA for the CDR3 is TGTGCCAGCAGCCCCCGGGAAGGAGTTACAGATACGCAGTATTTT. This sequence encodes CASSPREGVTDTQYF.

V usage is TRBV28 and J usage is TRBJ2-7; no reliable D call. The length of the CDR3 is 13 residues. The V and J ends lost 3 bases and 7 bases respectively, with 13 bases between them. Germline V gene data show CDR1 as MDHEN and CDR2 as SYDVKM. CDR3 amino acids: CASSLPPQREQYF. The CDR3 coding sequence is TGTGCCAGCAGTTTGCCCCCTCAGAGGGAGCAGTACTTC. Complete variable domain (other parts from reference TRBV28 and TRBJ2-7): DVKVTQSSRYLVKRTGEKVFLECVQDMDHENMFWYRQDPGLGLRLIYFSYDVKMKEKGDIPEGYSVSREKKERFSLILESASTNQTSMYLCASSLPPQREQYFGPGTRLTVT.

This rearrangement joins TRBV5-4 to TRBJ1-3; perhaps TRBD1 as D (5 bases). There are 14 residues in the CDR3. Germline CDR1 is SGHNT and CDR2 is YYREEE (reference sequence). Trimming removed 4 bases from V and 4 bases from J, with 12 bases in between. The CDR3: CASSQDSSGNTIYF. The CDR3 DNA reads TGTGCCAGCAGCCAAGACAGCAGCGGAAACACCATATATTTT.

V is TRBV6-5 and J is TRBJ1-4; D not resolved. V lost 0 bases and J 4 bases, leaving 9 bases between the germline ends. The CDR3 spans 15 residues. Germline values: CDR1 MNHEY, CDR2 SVGAGI. The CDR3 spells CASSYSGTYNEKLFF. DNA of the CDR3: TGTGCCAGCAGTTACTCGGGCACATATAATGAAAAACTGTTTTTT.

The chain links TRBV7-2 to TRBJ2-3; 7 positions agree with TRBD2. The CDR3 consists of 17 residues. CDR1 is SGHTA, CDR2 FQGNSA, per germline. The J segment lost 0 bases and the V segment lost 11 bases, leaving 17 bases of the junction unmatched. The CDR3 DNA is TGTGCCGGGGTTCCACTACTGGGGGGAGGGAGCACAGATACGCAGTATTTT. Translating it yields CAGVPLLGGGSTDTQYF.

This sequence joins TRBV18 and TRBJ2-7, with D perhaps matching TRBD2 (6 bases). V was trimmed by 2 bases and J by 1 base, leaving 12 bases between them. Germline-derived CDR1 and CDR2 are KGHSH and LQKENI. The CDR3 is made up of 15 amino acids. For the CDR3, the DNA is TGTGCCAGCTCACCATCGCGCGGGACGTCCTACGAGCAGTACTTC. This codes for CASSPSRGTSYEQYF.

V gene TRBV5-1 combines with J gene TRBJ1-5; D gene ambiguous. The CDR3 length is 13 residues. The V end was cut by 3 bases, the J end by 10 bases, with 14 bases between. Germline assignment: CDR1 SGHRS and CDR2 YFSETQ. The CDR3 spells CASSSEGGRPQHF. DNA of the CDR3: TGCGCCAGCAGCTCCGAGGGTGGCCGACCCCAGCATTTT.